A single T cell receptor (beta chain) is shown here with its context. No antigen is known for it. The validation cohort, a group of 120 subjects, included the donors and was separate from the roughly 670-subject first cohort. Here immunoSEQ multiplex PCR was the method, and the copy in TCRdb shows in-frame clones only, minus some. Here the sample spans some 230,000 clones, under 95% being singletons. This sample is part of a study of cytomegalovirus exposure and HLA in healthy donors. Study-level findings and limits: Most TCR sequences were uncommon, yet certain public TCRs appeared in many donors. Specific recognition of CMV antigens was confirmed in vitro for a few chains (all CMV-associated). The study recorded more than 150 TCR beta chains that were cytomegalovirus-associated.

Sequences were obtained from PBMCs. This TCR was sampled from a young woman in good health and CMV-seronegative.

For the CDR3, the DNA is TGTGCCAGCAGTCTCCGGGGTGGTTCTAACTATGGCTACACCTTC. Amino acid sequence: CASSLRGGSNYGYTF. The chain combines TRBV28 with TRBJ1-2; D is undetermined. The CDR3 loop spans 15 amino acids. Germline lookup yields CDR1 MDHEN and CDR2 SYDVKM. V lost 5 bases and J 0 bases, leaving 13 bases between the germline ends.